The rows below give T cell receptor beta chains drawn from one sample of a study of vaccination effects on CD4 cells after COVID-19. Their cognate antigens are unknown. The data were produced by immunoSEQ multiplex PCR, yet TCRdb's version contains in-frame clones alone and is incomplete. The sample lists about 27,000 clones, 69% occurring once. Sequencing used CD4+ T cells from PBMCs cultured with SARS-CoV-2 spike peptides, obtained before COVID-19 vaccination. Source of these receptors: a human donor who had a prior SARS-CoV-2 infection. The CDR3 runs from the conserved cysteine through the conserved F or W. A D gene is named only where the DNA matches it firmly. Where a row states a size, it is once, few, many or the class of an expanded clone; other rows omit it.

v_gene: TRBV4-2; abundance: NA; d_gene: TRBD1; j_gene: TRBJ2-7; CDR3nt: TGTGCCAGCAGCCGGGGACAGGTTGACGACGAGCAGTACTTC; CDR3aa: CASSRGQVDDEQYF
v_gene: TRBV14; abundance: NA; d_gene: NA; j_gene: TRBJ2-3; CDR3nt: TGTGCCAGCAGCCCACGAGGGCCAACCACAGATACGCAGTATTTT; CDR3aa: CASSPRGPTTDTQYF
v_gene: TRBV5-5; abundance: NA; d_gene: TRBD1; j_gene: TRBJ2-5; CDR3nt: TGTGCCAGCAGCCTCCGGACAGGCCAAGAGACCCAGTACTTC; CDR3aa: CASSLRTGQETQYF
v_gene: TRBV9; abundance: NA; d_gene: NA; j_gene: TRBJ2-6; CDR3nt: TGTGCCAGCAGCGTAGGCGGCAGGGCTGGGGCCAACGTCCTGACTTTC; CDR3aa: CASSVGGRAGANVLTF
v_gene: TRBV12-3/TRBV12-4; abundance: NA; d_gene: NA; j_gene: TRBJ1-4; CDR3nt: TGTGCCAGCAGATACCAGGGAAATGAAAAACTGTTTTTT; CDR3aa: CASRYQGNEKLFF
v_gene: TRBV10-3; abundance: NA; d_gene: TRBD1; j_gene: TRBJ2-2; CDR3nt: TGTGCCATAAGCGAGGACAGGCTGACCGGGGAGCTGTTTTTT; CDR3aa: CAISEDRLTGELFF
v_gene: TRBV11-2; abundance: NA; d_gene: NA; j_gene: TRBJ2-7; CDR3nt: TGTGCCAGCAGCCCAAAGGGGTGGACTAACCTTTTCGAGCAGTACTTC; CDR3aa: CASSPKGWTNLFEQYF
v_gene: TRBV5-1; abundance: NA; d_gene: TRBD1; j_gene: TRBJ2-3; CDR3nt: TGCGCCAGCAGCTTGAGGGGACAGGGTACCACAGATACGCAGTATTTT; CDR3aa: CASSLRGQGTTDTQYF
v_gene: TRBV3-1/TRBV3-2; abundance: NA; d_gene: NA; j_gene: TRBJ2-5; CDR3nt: TGTGCCAGCAGCCAAGATCCGCAATCACCTGAGACCCAGTACTTC; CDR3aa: CASSQDPQSPETQYF
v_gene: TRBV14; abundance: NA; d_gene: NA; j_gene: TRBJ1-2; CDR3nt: TGTGCCAGCAGCTACGGACCGTACGCTAACTATGGCTACACCTTC; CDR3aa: CASSYGPYANYGYTF
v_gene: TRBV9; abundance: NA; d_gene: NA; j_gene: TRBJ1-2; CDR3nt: TGTGCCAGCAGCGTAGGGGGCAGGGCCCCCTATGGCTACACCTTC; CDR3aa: CASSVGGRAPYGYTF
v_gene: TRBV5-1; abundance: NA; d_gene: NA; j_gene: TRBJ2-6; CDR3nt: TGCGCCAGCAGCTGGGGGCCCCACGGCTCTGGGGCCAACGTCCTGACTTTC; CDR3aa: CASSWGPHGSGANVLTF
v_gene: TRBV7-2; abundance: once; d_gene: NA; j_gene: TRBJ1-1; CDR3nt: TGTGCCAGCAGCTTAGTTGTGAACACTGAAGCTTTCTTT; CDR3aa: CASSLVVNTEAFF
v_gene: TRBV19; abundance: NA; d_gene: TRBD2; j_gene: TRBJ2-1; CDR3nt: TGTGCCAGTAGAAAAACGGGAGGGGGCTACAATGAGCAGTTCTTC; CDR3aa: CASRKTGGGYNEQFF
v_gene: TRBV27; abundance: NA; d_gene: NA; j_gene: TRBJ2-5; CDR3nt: TGTGCCAGCAAGGGGTGGAGCCAAGAGACCCAGTACTTC; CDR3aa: CASKGWSQETQYF
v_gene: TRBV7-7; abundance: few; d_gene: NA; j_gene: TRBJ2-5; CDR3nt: TGTGCTAGCAGCTCGCGGGTTGGAGAGACCCAGTACTTC; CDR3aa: CASSSRVGETQYF
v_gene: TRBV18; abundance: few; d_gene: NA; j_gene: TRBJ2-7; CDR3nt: TGTGCCAGCTCACCGGGAGGTTATCTCTCCTACGAGCAGTACTTC; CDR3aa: CASSPGGYLSYEQYF
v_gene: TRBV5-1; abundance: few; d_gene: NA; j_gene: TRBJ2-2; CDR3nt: TGCGCCAGCAGCTTTTTTAGTGATAATTCCGGGGAGCTGTTTTTT; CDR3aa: CASSFFSDNSGELFF
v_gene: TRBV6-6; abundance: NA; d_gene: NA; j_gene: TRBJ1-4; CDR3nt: TGTGCCAGCACCCGCAGGGAACTTACTAATGAAAAACTGTTTTTT; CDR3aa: CASTRRELTNEKLFF
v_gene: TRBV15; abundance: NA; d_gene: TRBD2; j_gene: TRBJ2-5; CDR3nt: TGTGCCACCAGCAGAGATTCTAGCGGGGGAGCCGAAGAGACCCAGTACTTC; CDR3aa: CATSRDSSGGAEETQYF
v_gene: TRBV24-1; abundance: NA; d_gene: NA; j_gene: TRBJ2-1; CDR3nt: TGTGCCACCAGGGGGAGCTCCTACAATGAGCAGTTCTTC; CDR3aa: CATRGSSYNEQFF
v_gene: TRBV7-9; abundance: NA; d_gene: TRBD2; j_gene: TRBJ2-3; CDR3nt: TGTGCCAGCAGCAGGGTGGGGGGGAGCACAGATACGCAGTATTTT; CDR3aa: CASSRVGGSTDTQYF
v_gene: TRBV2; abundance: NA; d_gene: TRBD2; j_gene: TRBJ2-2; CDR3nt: TGTGCCAGCGGACTAGACCCGAACACCGGGGAGCTGTTTTTT; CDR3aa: CASGLDPNTGELFF
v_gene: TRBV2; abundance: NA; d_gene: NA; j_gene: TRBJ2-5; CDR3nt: TGTGCCAGCATCCTAGCGGGACAGGGGCAAGAGACCCAGTACTTC; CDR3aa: CASILAGQGQETQYF
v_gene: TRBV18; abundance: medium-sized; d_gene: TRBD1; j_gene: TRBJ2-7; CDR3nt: TGTGCCAGCTCATCGACAGGGGTCTACGAGCAGTACTTC; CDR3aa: CASSSTGVYEQYF
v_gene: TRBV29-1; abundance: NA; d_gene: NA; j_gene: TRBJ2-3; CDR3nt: TGCAGCGTTGTTAGGGGGAATACAGATACGCAGTATTTT; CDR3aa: CSVVRGNTDTQYF
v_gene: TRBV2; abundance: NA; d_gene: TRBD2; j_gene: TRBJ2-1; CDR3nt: TGTGCCAGCAGCCGGACTAGCGGAAACAATGAGCAGTTCTTC; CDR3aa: CASSRTSGNNEQFF
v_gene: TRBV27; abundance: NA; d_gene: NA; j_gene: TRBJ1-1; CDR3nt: TGTGCCAGCAGTTTGGGACTAAGGACTGAAGCTTTCTTT; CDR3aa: CASSLGLRTEAFF
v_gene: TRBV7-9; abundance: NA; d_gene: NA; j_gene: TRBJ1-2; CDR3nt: TGTGCCAGCAGCCCGGCGGGGCGGCAGGCTAACTATGGCTACACCTTC; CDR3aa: CASSPAGRQANYGYTF
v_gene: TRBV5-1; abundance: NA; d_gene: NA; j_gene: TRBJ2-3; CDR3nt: TGCGCCAGCAGCCCCCAGTGGCAGGGGGGGGCAGATACGCAGTATTTT; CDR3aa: CASSPQWQGGADTQYF
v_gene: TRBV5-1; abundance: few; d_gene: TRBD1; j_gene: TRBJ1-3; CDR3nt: TGCGCCAGCAGCTGGGGACAGCCTGGAAACACCATATATTTT; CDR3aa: CASSWGQPGNTIYF
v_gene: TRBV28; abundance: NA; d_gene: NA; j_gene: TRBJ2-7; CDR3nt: TGTGCCAGCAGTGGAGGACAGAACCCGCACGAGCAGTACTTC; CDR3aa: CASSGGQNPHEQYF
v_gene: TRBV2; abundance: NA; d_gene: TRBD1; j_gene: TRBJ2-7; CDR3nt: TGTGCCAGCAGGATCGACAGGGGGGTCCACGAGCAGTACTTC; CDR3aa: CASRIDRGVHEQYF
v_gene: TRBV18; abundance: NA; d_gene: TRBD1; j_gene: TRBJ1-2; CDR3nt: TGTGCCAGCTCACCACCCCTCACAGGGGGTGGCTACACCTTC; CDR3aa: CASSPPLTGGGYTF
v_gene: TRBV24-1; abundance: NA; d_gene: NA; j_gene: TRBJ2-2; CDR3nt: TGTGCCACCAGTGATCCCGGGCCTTCGAACACCGGGGAGCTGTTTTTT; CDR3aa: CATSDPGPSNTGELFF
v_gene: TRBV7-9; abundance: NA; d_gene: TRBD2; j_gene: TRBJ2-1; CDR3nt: TGTGCCAGCAGCCTCCGACTAGCGGGAGGGCGCGAGCAGTTCTTC; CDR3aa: CASSLRLAGGREQFF
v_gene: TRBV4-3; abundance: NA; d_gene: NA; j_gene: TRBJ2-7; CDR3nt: TGCGCCAGCAGCCAAGATAGCATCAGGGACGAGCAGTACTTC; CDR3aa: CASSQDSIRDEQYF
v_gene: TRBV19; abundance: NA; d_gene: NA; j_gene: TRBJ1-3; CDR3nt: TGTGCCAGTAGCATTCGGCCTACTTACTCTGGAAACACCATATATTTT; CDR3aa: CASSIRPTYSGNTIYF
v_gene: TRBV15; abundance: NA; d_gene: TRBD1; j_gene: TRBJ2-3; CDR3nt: TGTGCCACCAGCAGAGATGTCCGGGACAGAGATACGCAGTATTTT; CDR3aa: CATSRDVRDRDTQYF
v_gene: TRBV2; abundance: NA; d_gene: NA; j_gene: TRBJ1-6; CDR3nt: TGTGCCAGCAGTGAGCGACGGACGCTTGGGTTGGCCCTCCACTTT; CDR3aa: CASSERRTLGLALHF
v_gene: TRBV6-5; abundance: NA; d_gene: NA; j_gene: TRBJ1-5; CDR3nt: TGTGCCAGCAGCCGGGACACCTTTAGCAATCAGCCCCAGCATTTT; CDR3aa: CASSRDTFSNQPQHF
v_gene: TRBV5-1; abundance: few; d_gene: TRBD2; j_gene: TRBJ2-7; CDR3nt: TGCGCCAGCAGCTTGTCTAGCGGGAGGGCCGGGGAGCAGTACTTC; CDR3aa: CASSLSSGRAGEQYF
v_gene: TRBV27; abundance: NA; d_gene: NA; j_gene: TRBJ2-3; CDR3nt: TGTGCCAGCAGTTTATGGGGGGGGGCAGGGGGCACAGATACGCAGTATTTT; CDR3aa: CASSLWGGAGGTDTQYF
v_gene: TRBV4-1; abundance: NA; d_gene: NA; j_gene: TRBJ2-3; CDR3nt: TGCGCCAGCAGCCAATGGGCTGGGGAAGGAGATACGCAGTATTTT; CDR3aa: CASSQWAGEGDTQYF
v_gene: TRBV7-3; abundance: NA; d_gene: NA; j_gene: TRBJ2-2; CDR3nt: TGTGCCAGCAGCTTAAATGGCGGAACTTCTACCGGGGAGCTGTTTTTT; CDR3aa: CASSLNGGTSTGELFF
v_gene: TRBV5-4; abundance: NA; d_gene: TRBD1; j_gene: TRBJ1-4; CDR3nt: TGTGCCAGCAGCATAAGCCGGGACAGGGGAACAACTAATGAAAAACTGTTTTTT; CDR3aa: CASSISRDRGTTNEKLFF
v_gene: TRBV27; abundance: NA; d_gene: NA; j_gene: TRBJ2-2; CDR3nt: TGTGCCAGCAGTCCACGACAGGAAGTTAACACCGGGGAGCTGTTTTTT; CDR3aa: CASSPRQEVNTGELFF
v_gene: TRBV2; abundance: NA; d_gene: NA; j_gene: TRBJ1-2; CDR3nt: TGTGCCAGCAGCGAAAATCTACAGGGAACTTGGAGAGGCTACACCTTC; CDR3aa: CASSENLQGTWRGYTF
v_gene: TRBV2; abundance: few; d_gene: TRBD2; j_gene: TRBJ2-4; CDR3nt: TGTGCCAGCAGTGGGGGGGGGTGGAGTGATGGGGACATTCAGTACTTC; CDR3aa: CASSGGGWSDGDIQYF
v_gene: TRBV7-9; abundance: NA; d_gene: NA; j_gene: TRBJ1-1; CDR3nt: TGTGCCAGCAGCTTAGAACAGGGCACTGAAGCTTTCTTT; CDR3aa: CASSLEQGTEAFF
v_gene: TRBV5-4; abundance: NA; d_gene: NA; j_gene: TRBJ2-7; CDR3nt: TGTGCCAGCAGCTTGGAAGGGGGGCAGGTCGGCGACGAGCAGTACTTC; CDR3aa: CASSLEGGQVGDEQYF
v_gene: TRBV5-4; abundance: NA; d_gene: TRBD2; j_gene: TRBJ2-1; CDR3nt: TGTGCCAGCAGCCTGACTAGCGCCGAAACTCCCCTGTTCTTC; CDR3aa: CASSLTSAETPLFF
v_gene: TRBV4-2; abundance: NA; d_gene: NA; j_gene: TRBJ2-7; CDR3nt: TGTGCCAGCAGCCAAGATTGGTATGGGTACGAGCAGTACTTC; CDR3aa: CASSQDWYGYEQYF
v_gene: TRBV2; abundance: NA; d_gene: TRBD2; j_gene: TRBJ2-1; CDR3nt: TGTGCCAGCATAAAAACCCAGGCGGGGGGGCAACCTTACAATGAGCAGTTCTTC; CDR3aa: CASIKTQAGGQPYNEQFF
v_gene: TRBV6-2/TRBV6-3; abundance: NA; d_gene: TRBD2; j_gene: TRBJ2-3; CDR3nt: TGTGCCAGCAGTTACCGAGACGCCGGGACTAGCGTCATGACAGATACGCAGTATTTT; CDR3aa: CASSYRDAGTSVMTDTQYF
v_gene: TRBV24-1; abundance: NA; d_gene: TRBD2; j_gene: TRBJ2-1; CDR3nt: TGTGCCACCAGTGTTGGCTCAGCGGGAGGGCATGAGCAGTTCTTC; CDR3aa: CATSVGSAGGHEQFF
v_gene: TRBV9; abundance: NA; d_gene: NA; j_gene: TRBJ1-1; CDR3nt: TGTGCCAGCAGCGTAGCAGGAGGGTGGGGCACTGAAGCTTTCTTT; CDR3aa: CASSVAGGWGTEAFF
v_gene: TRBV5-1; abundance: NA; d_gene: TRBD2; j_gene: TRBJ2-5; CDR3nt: TGCGCCAGCAGCCCCCCCCTACTTAGCGGGCAAGAGACCCAGTACTTC; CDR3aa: CASSPPLLSGQETQYF
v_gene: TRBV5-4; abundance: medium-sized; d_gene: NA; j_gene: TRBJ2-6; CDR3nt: TGTGCCAGCAGCTTGCCAGGGACTGGGGCCAACGTCCTGACTTTC; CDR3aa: CASSLPGTGANVLTF